This T cell receptor (beta chain) appears in the sequencing data of a study of shared clonotypes between healthy human individuals. General study results and limits: In contrast to clonotypes shared by all four donors, non-shared clonotypes had lower generation probabilities.

Sequencing used immunoSEQ multiplex PCR; TCRdb keeps in-frame clones, though not all of them. The repertoire holds over a million clones, approximately 98.5% seen once, with approximately 0.38% in the top ten. V gave up 3 bases and J gave up 8 bases; unmatched junction bases: 9. CDR1 KGHSH and CDR2 LQKENI come from the germline V gene. This CDR3 spans 15 amino acids. In the case of this clone: Its antigen is unidentified.

The sequenced sample was naive CD4+ T cells sorted from blood. Noted subset: CD45RA+ positively selected. This TCR came from a man aged 25-45 years in good health. The rearrangement uses TRBV18 and TRBJ1-4, with 7 bases matching TRBD1. CDR3 loop: CASSPPGQRGEKLFF. The CDR3 bases are TGTGCCAGCTCACCCCCGGGACAGAGGGGGGAAAAACTGTTTTTT.